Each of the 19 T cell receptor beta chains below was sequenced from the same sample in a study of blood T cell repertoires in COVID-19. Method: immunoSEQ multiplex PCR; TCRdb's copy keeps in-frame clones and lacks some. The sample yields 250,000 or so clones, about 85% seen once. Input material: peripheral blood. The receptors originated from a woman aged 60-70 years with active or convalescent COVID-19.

CDR3 region: CASSNPGTLNTEAFF. In DNA, the CDR3 is TGTGCCAGTAGTAACCCCGGGACTTTGAACACTGAAGCTTTCTTT. V usage is TRBV19 and J usage is TRBJ1-1, with D perhaps TRBD1 (5 bases). The germline gives CDR1 LNHDA, CDR2 SQIVND (reference sequence). The CDR3 has 15 residues. With 4 bases removed from V and 0 bases from J, the gap between germline ends came to 12 bases.

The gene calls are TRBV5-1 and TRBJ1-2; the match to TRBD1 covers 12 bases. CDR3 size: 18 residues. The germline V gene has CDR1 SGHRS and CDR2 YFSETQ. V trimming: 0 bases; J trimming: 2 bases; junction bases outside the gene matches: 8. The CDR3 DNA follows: TGCGCCAGCAGCTTGGCCTCCGGGACAGGGGGCTTAAACTATGGCTACACCTTC. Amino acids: CASSLASGTGGLNYGYTF.

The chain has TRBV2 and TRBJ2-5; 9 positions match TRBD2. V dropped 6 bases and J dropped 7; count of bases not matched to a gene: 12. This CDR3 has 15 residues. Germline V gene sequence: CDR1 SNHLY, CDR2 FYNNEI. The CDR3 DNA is TGTGCCAGCAGGGGCAGCGGGGGGTTCAGGGGGACCCAGTACTTC. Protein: CASRGSGGFRGTQYF.

CDR3 sequence reads: CASRRGLAGLTGNNEQFF. The CDR3 DNA reads as TGTGCCAGCAGAAGGGGGCTAGCGGGACTGACGGGAAACAATGAGCAGTTCTTC. The chain recombines TRBV2 with TRBJ2-1; TRBD2 agrees at 9 bases. The CDR3 totals 18 residues. The J segment lost 5 bases and the V segment lost 6 bases, leaving 17 bases of the junction unmatched. The germline CDR1 and CDR2 sequences are SNHLY and FYNNEI.

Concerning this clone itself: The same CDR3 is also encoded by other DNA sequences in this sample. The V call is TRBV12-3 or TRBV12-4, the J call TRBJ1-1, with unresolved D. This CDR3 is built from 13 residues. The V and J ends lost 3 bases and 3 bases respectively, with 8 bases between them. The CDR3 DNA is TGTGCCAGCAGTTTTGGAGGTGACACTGAAGCTTTCTTT. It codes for CASSFGGDTEAFF.

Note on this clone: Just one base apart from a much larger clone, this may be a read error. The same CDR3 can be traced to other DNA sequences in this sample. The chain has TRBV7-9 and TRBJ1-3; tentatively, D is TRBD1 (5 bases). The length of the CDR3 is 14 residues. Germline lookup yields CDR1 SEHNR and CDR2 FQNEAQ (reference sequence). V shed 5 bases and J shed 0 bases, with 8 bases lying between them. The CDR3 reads CASSRGGSGNTIYF. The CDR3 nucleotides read TGTGCCAGCAGCCGGGGGGGCTCTGGAAACACCATATATTTT.

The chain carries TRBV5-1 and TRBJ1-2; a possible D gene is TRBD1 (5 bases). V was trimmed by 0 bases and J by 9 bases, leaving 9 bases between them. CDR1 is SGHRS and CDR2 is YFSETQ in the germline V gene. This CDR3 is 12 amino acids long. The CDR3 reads CASSLEGSSYTF. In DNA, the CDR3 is TGCGCCAGCAGCTTGGAGGGGTCAAGCTACACCTTC.

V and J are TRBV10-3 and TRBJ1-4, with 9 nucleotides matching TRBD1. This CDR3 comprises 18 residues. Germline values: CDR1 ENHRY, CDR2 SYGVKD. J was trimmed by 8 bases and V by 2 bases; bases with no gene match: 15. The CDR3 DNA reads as TGTGCCATCAGTGAGCCGGCGACTCGGACAGGGGAAGGGGAAAAACTGTTTTTT. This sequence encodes CAISEPATRTGEGEKLFF.

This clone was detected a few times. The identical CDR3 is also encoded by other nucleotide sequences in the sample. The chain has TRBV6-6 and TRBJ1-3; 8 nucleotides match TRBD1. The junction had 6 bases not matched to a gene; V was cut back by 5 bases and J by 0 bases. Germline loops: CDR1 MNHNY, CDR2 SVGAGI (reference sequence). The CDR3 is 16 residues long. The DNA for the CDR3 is TGTGCCAGCAGTCCCCAAGGGACAGGCTCTGGAAACACCATATATTTT. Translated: CASSPQGTGSGNTIYF.

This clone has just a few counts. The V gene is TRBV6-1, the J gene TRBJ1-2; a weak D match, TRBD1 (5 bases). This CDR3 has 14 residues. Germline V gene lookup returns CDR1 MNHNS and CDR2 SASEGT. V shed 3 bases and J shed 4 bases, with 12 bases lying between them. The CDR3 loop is CASSENRYSYGYTF. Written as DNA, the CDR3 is TGTGCCAGCAGTGAGAACAGGTACAGCTATGGCTACACCTTC.

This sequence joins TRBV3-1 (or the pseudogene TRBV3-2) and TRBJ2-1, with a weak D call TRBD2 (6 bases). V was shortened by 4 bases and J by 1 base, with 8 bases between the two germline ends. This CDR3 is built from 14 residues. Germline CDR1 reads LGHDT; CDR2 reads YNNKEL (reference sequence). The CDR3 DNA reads TGTGCCAGCAGCCGCGGGGAGTCCTACAATGAGCAGTTCTTC. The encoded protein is CASSRGESYNEQFF.

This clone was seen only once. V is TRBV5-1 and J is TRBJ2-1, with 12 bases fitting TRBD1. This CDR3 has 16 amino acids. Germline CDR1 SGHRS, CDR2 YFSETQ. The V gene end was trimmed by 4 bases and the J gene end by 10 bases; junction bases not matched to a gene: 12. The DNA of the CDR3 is TGCGCCAGCAGCGTCCTCCGGGACAGGGGGCCCAGGGAGCAGTTCTTC. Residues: CASSVLRDRGPREQFF.

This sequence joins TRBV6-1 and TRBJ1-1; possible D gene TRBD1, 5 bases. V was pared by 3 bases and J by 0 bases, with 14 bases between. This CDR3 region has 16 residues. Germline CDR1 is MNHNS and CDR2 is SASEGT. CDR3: CASSEFAGPMNTEAFF. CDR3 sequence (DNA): TGTGCCAGCAGTGAGTTTGCAGGGCCCATGAACACTGAAGCTTTCTTT.

The CDR3 region has the DNA TGTGCCAGCGGCAGCGCTGGAAACACCATATATTTT. The encoded protein is CASGSAGNTIYF. The chain has TRBV11-1 and TRBJ1-3; D unresolved. V was clipped by 8 bases and J by 2 bases, with 7 bases between them. This CDR3 has 12 residues. Germline V gene sequence: CDR1 SGHAT, CDR2 FQDESV (reference sequence).

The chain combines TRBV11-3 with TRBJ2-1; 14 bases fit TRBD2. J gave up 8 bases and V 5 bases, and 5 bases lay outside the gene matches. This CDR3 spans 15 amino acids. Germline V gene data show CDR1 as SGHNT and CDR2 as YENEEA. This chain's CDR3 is CASSPTSGRGDEQFF. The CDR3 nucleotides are TGTGCCAGCAGCCCGACTAGCGGGAGGGGGGATGAGCAGTTCTTC.

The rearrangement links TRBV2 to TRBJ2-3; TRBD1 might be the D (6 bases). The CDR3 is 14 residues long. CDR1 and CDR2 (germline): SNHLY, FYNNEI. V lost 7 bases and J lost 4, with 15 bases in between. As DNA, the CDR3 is TGTGCCAGCATAGGACAGTCTACTCCAGATACGCAGTATTTT. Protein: CASIGQSTPDTQYF.

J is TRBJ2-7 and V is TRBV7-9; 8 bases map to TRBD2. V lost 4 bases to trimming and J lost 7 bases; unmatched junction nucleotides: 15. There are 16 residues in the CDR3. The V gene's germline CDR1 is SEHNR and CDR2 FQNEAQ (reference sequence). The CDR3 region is CASSSARGGPAAEQYV. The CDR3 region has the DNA TGTGCCAGCAGCTCCGCTCGGGGGGGGCCAGCAGCTGAGCAGTACGTC.

The CDR3 sequence is CASSLVGQGGTQYF. The CDR3 DNA reads TGTGCCAGCAGCTTAGTGGGGCAGGGGGGGACCCAGTACTTC. V usage is TRBV7-8 and J usage is TRBJ2-5; TRBD1 is a possible D gene (7 bases). The CDR3 length is 14 residues. CDR1 and CDR2 from the germline V gene are SGHVS and FQNEAQ. Between the trimmed V and J ends, which lost 1 base and 7 bases, there was a span of 13 bases.

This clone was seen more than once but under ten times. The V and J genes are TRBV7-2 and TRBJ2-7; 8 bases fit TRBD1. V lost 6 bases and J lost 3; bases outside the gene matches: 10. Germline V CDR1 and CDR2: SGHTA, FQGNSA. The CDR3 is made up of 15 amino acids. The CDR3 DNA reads TGTGCCAGCAGTCAAGGACAGGGCCCGAACTACGAGCAGTACGTC. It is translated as CASSQGQGPNYEQYV.